The rows below give T cell receptor beta chains drawn from one sample of a study of cytomegalovirus exposure and HLA in healthy donors. TCRdb keeps only in-frame clones here, not all; method: immunoSEQ multiplex PCR. The sample shows more than 95,000 clones, roughly 89% of them seen only once. The sequenced material came from PBMCs. Receptor source: a young woman in good health and CMV-seronegative. CDR3s include the opening cysteine and the closing phenylalanine or tryptophan. The D gene is left open where the match is weak. The listing skips clone size in some rows; elsewhere it reads once, few, many or a size class.

clone_size	d_call	v_call	j_call	cdr3_nt	cdr3_aa
few	TRBD2	TRBV6-1	TRBJ2-3	TGTGCCAGCAATCCACTAGCGGGAGCGGCAGATACGCAGTATTTT	CASNPLAGAADTQYF
NA	TRBD2	TRBV4-1	TRBJ2-2	TGCGCCAGCAGCCACGTCTTCAGCGGGGACACCGGGGAGCTGTTTTTT	CASSHVFSGDTGELFF
NA	TRBD2	TRBV5-8	TRBJ2-7	TGTGCCAGCAGCTCGGGACTAGCGGGTTCCAACGAGCAGTACTTC	CASSSGLAGSNEQYF
NA	TRBD2	TRBV9	TRBJ2-3	TGTGCCAGCACCGCCCTCGGGGGGGAGATCACAGATACGCAGTATTTT	CASTALGGEITDTQYF
NA	NA	TRBV28	TRBJ1-5	TGTGCCAGCAGTTTATCGCTCGGGGGAATAGTCGGCAATCAGCCCCAGCATTTT	CASSLSLGGIVGNQPQHF
NA	NA	TRBV7-9	TRBJ2-7	TGTGCCAGCAGCCAGGACAGTTACGAGCAGTACTTC	CASSQDSYEQYF
NA	NA	TRBV18	TRBJ2-2	TGTGCCAGCTCACCACCGAAGACGGGTAACACCGGGGAGCTGTTTTTT	CASSPPKTGNTGELFF
NA	NA	TRBV19	TRBJ1-5	TGTGCCAGTAGTAGGGGGACTTATAGCAATCAGCCCCAGCATTTT	CASSRGTYSNQPQHF
NA	NA	TRBV5-4	TRBJ1-1	TGTGCCAGCAGCTCCCGACACAACACTGAAGCTTTCTTT	CASSSRHNTEAFF
NA	TRBD1	TRBV2	TRBJ1-3	TGTGCCAGCTTACTTGGGACAGGGAATGGCGGAAACACCATATATTTT	CASLLGTGNGGNTIYF
NA	NA	TRBV7-9	TRBJ2-5	TGTGCCAGCAGCTTACCTCGAGGGGAGACCCAGTACTTC	CASSLPRGETQYF
NA	NA	TRBV14	TRBJ2-1	TGTGCCAGCAGCCAAGTTTCCGGGTTGGCCAATGAGCAGTTCTTC	CASSQVSGLANEQFF
NA	NA	TRBV5-5	TRBJ1-2	TGTGCCAGCAGCCTAACTGGAGCAGACAACTATGGCTACACCTTC	CASSLTGADNYGYTF
NA	TRBD2	TRBV12-5	TRBJ2-1	TGTGCTAGTGGTAAAGGGACTAGCGCGAACAATGAGCAGTTCTTC	CASGKGTSANNEQFF
NA	NA	TRBV7-9	TRBJ2-2	TGTGCCAGCAGTCCAACTAACACCGGGGAGCTGTTTTTT	CASSPTNTGELFF
NA	NA	TRBV28	TRBJ2-7	TGTGCCAGCAGTTTGAGTCACGAGCAGTACTTC	CASSLSHEQYF
NA	TRBD2	TRBV27	TRBJ2-3	TGTGCCAGCACTTTTCGGCGGGGGGCACGGGCAGATACGCAGTATTTT	CASTFRRGARADTQYF
NA	TRBD1	TRBV4-2	TRBJ1-4	TGTGCCAGCAGCCTAGACGGGGCAGGGGGCGGCAATGAAAAACTGTTTTTT	CASSLDGAGGGNEKLFF
NA	NA	TRBV28	TRBJ1-2	TGTGCCAGCAGTTTTGGGACAACTAACTATGGCTACACCTTC	CASSFGTTNYGYTF
NA	NA	TRBV6-5	TRBJ1-1	TGTGCCAGCAGTTTACGACAGATTCTCTCTGAAGCTTTCTTT	CASSLRQILSEAFF
once	NA	TRBV6-1	TRBJ1-5	TGTGCCAGCGTTCTAATTTATGGCAATCAGCCCCAGCATTTT	CASVLIYGNQPQHF
NA	TRBD1	TRBV9	TRBJ1-1	TGTGCCAGCAGCGCTACGACAGGGGACACTGAAGCTTTCTTT	CASSATTGDTEAFF
NA	TRBD1	TRBV18	TRBJ1-1	TGTGCCAGCTCACCACTTGGGCAGGGGGCCGGAGCTTTCTTT	CASSPLGQGAGAFF
NA	TRBD2	TRBV7-9	TRBJ2-7	TGTGCCAGCAGCTTATTCCCCGGGAGGGGGTGGGAGCAGTACTTC	CASSLFPGRGWEQYF
NA	NA	TRBV12-5	TRBJ2-3	TGTGCTAGTCTCGGGTGGGAGGCAGATACGCAGTATTTT	CASLGWEADTQYF
NA	NA	TRBV27	TRBJ1-1	TGTGCCAGCAGTTTATCTTACGGGAACACTGAAGCTTTCTTT	CASSLSYGNTEAFF
NA	NA	TRBV5-6	TRBJ1-5	TGTGCCAGCAGCTTGCAGGAATTTGGGTTAAGCAATCAGCCCCAGCATTTT	CASSLQEFGLSNQPQHF
NA	TRBD1	TRBV7-8	TRBJ1-5	TGTGCCAGCAGCCGCGGGACAGGTTATCAGCCCCAGCATTTT	CASSRGTGYQPQHF
NA	TRBD2	TRBV27	TRBJ2-1	TGTGCCAGCAGCCTGGGGACTAGCGGGATGGGATTAACCTACAATGAGCAGTTCTTC	CASSLGTSGMGLTYNEQFF
NA	NA	TRBV29-1	TRBJ2-7	TGCAGCGTTGATACAGGGAGCGGGGCCTACGAGCAGTACTTC	CSVDTGSGAYEQYF
NA	TRBD1	TRBV5-6	TRBJ2-1	TGTGCCAGCAGCTCTGACAGGGTAAGCTCCTACAATGAGCAGTTCTTC	CASSSDRVSSYNEQFF
NA	TRBD2	TRBV27	TRBJ2-1	TGTGCCAGCAGTCAGGGACTAGTTTACAATGAGCAGTTCTTC	CASSQGLVYNEQFF
NA	NA	TRBV6-6	TRBJ1-2	TGTGCCAGCAGGCCCGCAGGGTCTGACTATGGCTACACCTTC	CASRPAGSDYGYTF
few	NA	TRBV5-8	TRBJ1-2	TGTGCCAGCAGCTTGGTATCTCGGGGTGGCTATGGCTACACCTTC	CASSLVSRGGYGYTF
NA	NA	TRBV27	TRBJ1-2	TGTGCCAGCAGTCCTGCGGATAGTGTTCCTGGCTACACCTTC	CASSPADSVPGYTF
NA	TRBD1	TRBV7-8	TRBJ2-2	TGTGCCAGCAGCCCCTCGGTCAGGGGGCTAGGTAGCGGGGAGCTGTTTTTT	CASSPSVRGLGSGELFF
once	TRBD1	TRBV27	TRBJ1-1	TGTGCCAGCAGTCTCGACAGGGGAGGGACTGAAGCTTTCTTT	CASSLDRGGTEAFF
NA	TRBD1	TRBV6-5	TRBJ2-7	TGTGCCAGCAGTAACAGGGGGATCACCTACGAGCAGTACTTC	CASSNRGITYEQYF
NA	TRBD1	TRBV19	TRBJ2-7	TGTGCCAGTAGTTTCGGACAGGGGGCTCACGAGCAGTACTTC	CASSFGQGAHEQYF
few	NA	TRBV6-1	TRBJ2-2	TGTGCCAGCAGTGAAGGGGGACAGGGAGCGGGAGGCACCGGGGAGCTGTTTTTT	CASSEGGQGAGGTGELFF
NA	TRBD1	TRBV2	TRBJ2-1	TGTGCCAGCAGCTCCCGGACAGGGGCGAATGAGCAGTTCTTC	CASSSRTGANEQFF
NA	TRBD1	TRBV11-2	TRBJ1-2	TGTGCCAGCAGCACCTACAGGGGGGGTAACTATGGCTACACCTTC	CASSTYRGGNYGYTF
NA	NA	TRBV4-3	TRBJ2-1	TGCGCCAGCAGCCAAGATAGGGAGTTTTTCGCCAATGAGCAGTTCTTC	CASSQDREFFANEQFF
NA	TRBD1	TRBV5-6	TRBJ1-5	TGTGCCAGCAGCTTGTATCGGGACAGTTATAGCAATCAGCCCCAGCATTTT	CASSLYRDSYSNQPQHF
NA	NA	TRBV6-5	TRBJ2-7	TGTGCCAGCAGTAACGCCCCTCCCTGGAGTGTCGAGCAGTACTTC	CASSNAPPWSVEQYF